Shown below are 7 T cell receptor beta chains from a single sample sequenced in a study of blood T cell repertoires in COVID-19 (dated by TCRdb to the early 2020s). The library came from the immunoSEQ multiplex PCR assay. In its TCRdb copy, this immuneACCESS table keeps in-frame sequences only and misses some clones. Where compared with another copy, unresolved V genes explain less than half of these, and the others have no known cause. The table for this sample lists about 400,000 clones; about 88% of them were counted only once. The top ten hold 7% to 7.5% of the sample. Sequencing used peripheral blood. The receptors come from an older woman with COVID-19, enrolled during active disease.

The table lists this clone with a count of one. The chain uses TRBV6-6 and TRBJ2-3, with TRBD2 matching over 13 bases. Germline V lookup: CDR1 MNHNY, CDR2 SVGAGI (reference sequence). The CDR3 loop spans 15 amino acids. V lost 6 bases, J lost 1 base, and 1 base stayed unmatched. Here the CDR3 DNA reads TGTGCCAGCAGCGGACTAGCGGGGGGCACAGATACGCAGTATTTT. This translates into CASSGLAGGTDTQYF.

The V and J genes are TRBV7-2 and TRBJ1-1; 8 nucleotides match TRBD1. The trim removed 5 bases at V and 5 bases at J, leaving 7 bases unmatched. The CDR3 consists of 14 residues. Germline assignment: CDR1 SGHTA and CDR2 FQGNSA. For the CDR3, the DNA is TGTGCCAGCAGCCCTCAGGGGGCGAGAACTGAAGCTTTCTTT. This gives the protein CASSPQGARTEAFF.

V and J are TRBV4-2 and TRBJ1-1; the match to TRBD1 covers 9 bases. There are 17 residues in the CDR3. The V gene end was trimmed by 3 bases and the J gene end by 0 bases; junction bases not matched to a gene: 8. Per germline, CDR1 LGHNA and CDR2 YNFKEQ. CDR3 nucleotide sequence: TGTGCCAGCAGCCAGGGCGGGACAGGGACGATGAACACTGAAGCTTTCTTT. As protein: CASSQGGTGTMNTEAFF.

This clone was counted at least ten times. This sequence joins TRBV6-6 and TRBJ1-1; D unclear. Germline CDR1 MNHNY, CDR2 SVGAGI (reference sequence). V lost 5 bases and J 0 bases, leaving 10 bases between the germline ends. The CDR3 covers 14 residues. CDR3 protein: CASSGGGLNTEAFF. The CDR3 DNA sequence: TGTGCCAGCAGTGGCGGTGGGTTGAACACTGAAGCTTTCTTT.

The DNA for the CDR3 is TGTGCCAGCAGTTATCCGGCGAGCGCCCCCACAGATACGCAGTATTTT. Translation: CASSYPASAPTDTQYF. The rearrangement uses TRBV6-2 or TRBV6-3 and TRBJ2-3; no reliable D call. Germline V gives CDR1 MNHEY, CDR2 SVGEGT. The length of the CDR3 is 16 residues. Trimming shortened V by 3 bases and J by 2 bases, and 15 bases separated the two germline ends.

The chain is built from TRBV29-1 and TRBJ2-7; no clear D gene. V gave up 0 bases and J gave up 2 bases, with 8 bases separating them. From germline, CDR1 is SQVTM and CDR2 ANQGSEA. The CDR3 loop spans 13 amino acids. As DNA, the CDR3 is TGCAGCGTTGAAGATTCGAGCCCCTACGAGCAGTACTTC. The encoded protein is CSVEDSSPYEQYF.

The chain uses TRBV3-1 (or the pseudogene TRBV3-2) and TRBJ2-2; TRBD2 matches at 11 bases. The V segment lost 4 bases and the J segment 3 bases; nucleotides outside the gene matches: 7. Germline V gives CDR1 LGHDT, CDR2 YNNKEL (reference sequence). The CDR3 totals 17 residues. For the CDR3, the DNA is TGTGCCAGCAGCCTCCCCTTAGCGGGGGGGGACACCGGGGAGCTGTTTTTT. This translates into CASSLPLAGGDTGELFF.